Below are 7 T cell receptor beta chains sequenced from a single sample in a study of CD8 T cells in ankylosing spondylitis. Each CDR3 protein gets one entry after TCRdb re-called the 5' RACE reads with MiXCR. The sample lists 250,000 or so distinct CDR3 sequences, 15% to 20% occurring once. The sequencing input was blood, either unsorted or a sorted T cell fraction (not recorded which). The receptors here all came from a male donor with ankylosing spondylitis or in good health (not recorded which).

The chain carries TRBV11-2 and TRBJ2-1, with D possibly TRBD2 on 6 matching bases. Looked up from germline, CDR1 is SGHAT and CDR2 is FQNNGV. Deletions cut 5 bases from V and 4 bases from J, with 15 bases between. The CDR3 is 15 residues long. This chain's CDR3 is CASSLHTGLYNEQFF. The CDR3 DNA is TGTGCCAGCAGCCTCCACACGGGACTTTACAATGAGCAGTTCTTC.

For the CDR3, the DNA is TGTGCCGGCGGGACTAGCGATCCAGAGGAGCAGTTCTTC. It is translated as CAGGTSDPEEQFF. The V call is TRBV2, the J call TRBJ2-1; 10 bases match TRBD2. V dropped 11 bases and J dropped 10; count of bases not matched to a gene: 11. This CDR3 has 13 amino acids. CDR1 SNHLY and CDR2 FYNNEI come from the germline V gene.

This clonotype was seen a handful of times. This chain joins TRBV2 and TRBJ1-4, with D maybe TRBD1 (5 bases). Germline V CDR1 and CDR2: SNHLY, FYNNEI. CDR3 length: 14 residues. Trimming removed 4 bases from V and 8 bases from J, with 14 bases in between. The CDR3 is CASSAGTVYEKLFF. DNA of the CDR3: TGTGCCAGCAGTGCCGGGACGGTTTACGAAAAACTGTTTTTT.

The chain has TRBV7-9 and TRBJ1-4; D unclear. V shed 3 bases and J shed 5 bases, with 13 bases lying between them. The germline CDR1 and CDR2 sequences are SEHNR and FQNEAQ (reference sequence). This CDR3 is built from 15 residues. CDR3 coding DNA: TGTGCCAGCAGCTTGGTTGGGGTCCAAAATGAAAAACTGTTTTTT. Its translation: CASSLVGVQNEKLFF.

The sample holds many counts of this clonotype. The V gene is TRBV5-6, the J gene TRBJ2-3; D is uncertain. From germline, CDR1 is SGHDT and CDR2 YYEEEE. Between the trimmed V and J ends, which lost 4 bases and 0 bases, there was a span of 6 bases. The CDR3 has 13 amino acids. This CDR3 is CASSLSSTDTQYF. The CDR3 nucleotides are TGTGCCAGCAGCCTCTCGAGCACAGATACGCAGTATTTT.

The chain links TRBV4-3 to TRBJ2-5, with D perhaps TRBD1 (5 bases). CDR3 length equals 15 residues. Germline CDR1 and CDR2: LGHNA and YSLEER. V dropped 0 bases and J dropped 1 base, with 9 bases sitting between them. Here the CDR3 reads CASSQDRGLQETQYF. CDR3 nucleotide sequence: TGCGCCAGCAGCCAAGATAGGGGTCTCCAAGAGACCCAGTACTTC.

This clonotype has only a few counts. The V and J genes are TRBV6-1 and TRBJ2-6; D not certain. Germline CDR1 MNHNS, CDR2 SASEGT. This CDR3 spans 15 amino acids. Trimming shortened V by 6 bases and J by 1 base, and 10 bases separated the two germline ends. The CDR3 nucleotides are TGTGCCAGCAGCCCCGAGACTTCTGGGGCCAACGTCCTGACTTTC. Residues: CASSPETSGANVLTF.